This T cell receptor beta chain comes out of a study of immune characterization of retroperitoneal liposarcoma. The table lists this clonotype with many counts. TCRdb itself ran the PCR reads through MiXCR, one entry per CDR3 protein. The data contain roughly 9,800 distinct CDR3 sequences, 28% of them singletons. Trimming removed 5 bases from V and 7 bases from J; junction bases left unmatched: 8. Germline V CDR1 and CDR2: MNHNS, SASEGT. There are 14 residues in the CDR3. The receptor's source is a male donor with retroperitoneal liposarcoma. The gene calls are TRBV6-1 and TRBJ1-2; TRBD1 matches 9 bases. The sample consisted of tumor tissue. The CDR3 spells CASSPQGAHFGYTF. The CDR3 region has the DNA TGTGCCAGCAGTCCACAGGGGGCGCATTTTGGCTACACCTTC.